These 28 T cell receptor beta chains came from one sample sequenced in a study of T cell responses to AZD1222 COVID-19 vaccine. The assay was immunoSEQ multiplex PCR, and TCRdb's table has in-frame clones only and misses some. The sample has 69,000 or so clones, approximately 90% seen once. This specimen consisted of peripheral blood, obtained 28 days after the second AZD1222 dose. These receptors were taken from an adult who received the AZD1222 COVID-19 vaccine.

The chain combines TRBV7-9 with TRBJ1-4, with a weak D call TRBD1 (6 bases). The CDR3 has 14 residues. Trimming left V 3 bases short and J 5 bases short, with 10 bases between. Germline lookup yields CDR1 SEHNR and CDR2 FQNEAQ (reference sequence). This CDR3 reads CASSFRDTNEKLFF. The DNA of the CDR3 is TGTGCCAGCAGCTTCCGGGACACAAATGAAAAACTGTTTTTT.

This chain links TRBV7-3 with TRBJ1-2; no clear D. This CDR3 contains 16 residues. The V and J ends lost 5 bases and 1 base respectively, with 17 bases between them. Germline assignment: CDR1 SGHTA and CDR2 FQGTGA. This CDR3 is CASSTTWEAINYGYTF. DNA for the CDR3: TGTGCCAGCAGCACGACTTGGGAGGCTATTAACTATGGCTACACCTTC.

This chain joins TRBV4-2 and TRBJ2-1; TRBD2 matches 7 bases. The J segment lost 2 bases and the V segment lost 4 bases, leaving 8 bases of the junction unmatched. CDR3 length equals 16 residues. CDR1 is LGHNA, CDR2 YNFKEQ, per germline. The CDR3 DNA reads as TGTGCCAGCAGCCTTAGCGGGCCTTCTACCTACAATGAGCAGTTCTTC. Translated: CASSLSGPSTYNEQFF.

The rearrangement uses TRBV10-1 and TRBJ2-2; no reliable D call. Trimming left V 10 bases short and J 5 bases short, with 23 bases between. The CDR3 is 16 residues long. Germline CDR1 WNHNN, CDR2 SYGVQD (reference sequence). The CDR3 sequence is CAINVGVTAMTGELFF. CDR3 sequence (DNA): TGCGCCATCAATGTCGGCGTCACGGCGATGACCGGGGAGCTGTTTTTT.

The chain employs TRBV19 and TRBJ2-6; tentatively, D is TRBD2 (6 bases). This CDR3 is built from 20 residues. Germline CDR1 reads LNHDA; CDR2 reads SQIVND (reference sequence). Trimming took off 7 bases at V and 2 bases at J, with 27 bases between the two ends. The CDR3 spells CASTYRRRGPVTTGANVLTF. CDR3 sequence (DNA): TGTGCCAGTACTTACCGGAGGAGGGGACCAGTGACAACTGGGGCCAACGTCCTGACTTTC.

J is TRBJ1-1 and V is TRBV19, with no clear D. The germline V gene has CDR1 LNHDA and CDR2 SQIVND (reference sequence). The V end was cut by 6 bases, the J end by 0 bases, with 11 bases between. The CDR3 loop spans 14 amino acids. CDR3 coding DNA: TGTGCCAGTAGGGGCGACAACCTGAACACTGAAGCTTTCTTT. The encoded protein is CASRGDNLNTEAFF.

The CDR3 protein is CASIPGLAGGYEQYF. In DNA, the CDR3 is TGTGCCAGTATCCCGGGGCTAGCGGGAGGTTACGAGCAGTACTTC. This rearrangement joins TRBV19 to TRBJ2-7; TRBD2 aligns across 11 bases. With 7 bases clipped from V and 4 bases from J, the junction kept 9 bases outside the gene matches. The CDR3 has 15 amino acids. Germline V gives CDR1 LNHDA, CDR2 SQIVND (reference sequence). The full variable domain, rest sourced from reference TRBV19 and TRBJ2-7, is DGGITQSPKYLFRKEGQNVTLSCEQNLNHDAMYWYRQDPGQGLRLIYYSQIVNDFQKGDIAEGYSVSREKKESFPLTVTSAQKNPTAFYLCASIPGLAGGYEQYFGPGTRLTVT.

The rearrangement links TRBV10-3 to TRBJ1-5; 8 bases map to TRBD1. J was trimmed by 7 bases and V by 2 bases; bases with no gene match: 7. This CDR3 comprises 15 residues. Germline V gene lookup returns CDR1 ENHRY and CDR2 SYGVKD. The CDR3 loop reads CAISEGQGIFQPQHF. The DNA for the CDR3 is TGTGCCATCAGTGAGGGACAGGGAATTTTCCAGCCCCAGCATTTT.

The chain couples TRBV2 to TRBJ1-1; 10 bases match TRBD1. The length of the CDR3 is 15 residues. V lost 3 bases, J lost 5 bases, and 6 bases stayed unmatched. Germline CDR1 reads SNHLY; CDR2 reads FYNNEI. The CDR3 region has the DNA TGTGCCAGCAGTGATAGTGGGACAGGGGTAACTGAAGCTTTCTTT. As protein: CASSDSGTGVTEAFF.

This chain uses TRBV18 with TRBJ1-4; D uncertain. CDR1 KGHSH and CDR2 LQKENI come from the germline V gene. The CDR3 runs 16 residues. Trimming removed 3 bases at V and 0 bases at J, with 11 bases between. The CDR3 here is CASSPFGRTTNEKLFF. The DNA for the CDR3 is TGTGCCAGCTCACCTTTCGGGAGAACAACTAATGAAAAACTGTTTTTT. The full variable domain, its missing parts supplied by reference TRBV18 and TRBJ1-4, is NAGVMQNPRHLVRRRGQEARLRCSPMKGHSHVYWYRQLPEEGLKFMVYLQKENIIDESGMPKERFSAEFPKEGPSILRIQQVVRGDSAAYFCASSPFGRTTNEKLFFGSGTQLSVL.

The rearrangement links TRBV20-1 to TRBJ2-1; TRBD2 matches 10 bases. Germline CDR1 reads DFQATT; CDR2 reads SNEGSKA (reference sequence). V shed 3 bases and J 1 base; nucleotides not matched to a gene: 3. The CDR3 is made up of 15 amino acids. Here the CDR3 reads CSASGLAESYNEQFF. The DNA of the CDR3 is TGCAGTGCTAGTGGACTAGCGGAGTCCTACAATGAGCAGTTCTTC.

This chain connects TRBV7-9 to TRBJ1-4; tentative D call: TRBD1 (5 bases). The CDR3 covers 12 residues. With 8 bases removed from V and 7 bases from J, the gap between germline ends came to 11 bases. Germline V gene lookup returns CDR1 SEHNR and CDR2 FQNEAQ (reference sequence). CDR3 sequence reads: CASAGASEKLFF. As DNA, the CDR3 is TGTGCCAGCGCCGGGGCCAGTGAAAAACTGTTTTTT.

V usage is TRBV3-1 (or the pseudogene TRBV3-2) and J usage is TRBJ1-1; D gene uncertain. V lost 2 bases and J lost 0, with 10 bases in between. The CDR3 is 15 amino acids. Germline values: CDR1 LGHDT, CDR2 YNNKEL (reference sequence). The DNA for the CDR3 is TGTGCCAGCAGCCAACGCATAGGGATGAACACTGAAGCTTTCTTT. Its translation is CASSQRIGMNTEAFF.

In nucleotides, the CDR3 is TGTGCCAGCAGTCCAACAGGTGTTTTTGAAGCTTTCTTT. This gives the protein CASSPTGVFEAFF. The chain is built from TRBV12-3 or TRBV12-4 and TRBJ1-1; perhaps TRBD1 as D (5 bases). The CDR3 spans 13 residues. V was cut by 5 bases and J by 7 bases, with 14 bases left in between.

Here the CDR3 reads CASGTPTSGSAHEQYF. The DNA for the CDR3 is TGTGCTAGTGGTACACCAACTAGCGGGAGTGCCCACGAGCAGTACTTC. V gene TRBV12-5 combines with J gene TRBJ2-7; 11 nucleotides match TRBD2. The V gene's germline CDR1 is LGHNT and CDR2 FRNRAP. Trimming removed 5 bases from V and 5 bases from J; junction bases left unmatched: 11. The length of the CDR3 is 16 residues.

This chain connects TRBV19 to TRBJ1-1; 7 nucleotides agree with TRBD1. CDR3 length equals 15 residues. Germline loops: CDR1 LNHDA, CDR2 SQIVND (reference sequence). V gave up 5 bases and J gave up 0 bases; unmatched junction bases: 6. CDR3 loop: CASSPLTGMNTEAFF. DNA of the CDR3: TGTGCCAGTAGTCCCCTGACAGGGATGAACACTGAAGCTTTCTTT.

This clone was seen only once. This chain uses TRBV6-1 with TRBJ2-1; 10 nucleotides agree with TRBD2. The V segment lost 3 bases and the J segment 4 bases; nucleotides outside the gene matches: 9. This CDR3 has 17 residues. Germline CDR1 MNHNS, CDR2 SASEGT. Written as DNA, the CDR3 is TGTGCCAGCAGTGATCAGCGGGAGGGCCCTACTTACAATGAGCAGTTCTTC. The encoded protein is CASSDQREGPTYNEQFF.

This clone occurred once. The V and J genes are TRBV2 and TRBJ2-5; 8 bases fit TRBD2. Germline V CDR1 and CDR2: SNHLY, FYNNEI. The CDR3 has 13 residues. The DNA of the CDR3 is TGTGGGACGCAGCGGGAGTCGTGGGAGACCCAGTACTTC. Translated: CGTQRESWETQYF.

The rearrangement uses TRBV13 and TRBJ2-3; no clear D gene. Germline V gene sequence: CDR1 PRHDT, CDR2 FYEKMQ (reference sequence). V lost 5 bases, J lost 1 base, and 16 bases lay in between. The CDR3 has 16 residues. The CDR3 region has the DNA TGTGCCAGCAGCCGACGGACCCGTAAGGGCACAGATACGCAGTATTTT. Translated: CASSRRTRKGTDTQYF.

The count of this clone is one. The chain joins TRBV11-2 to TRBJ2-1; TRBD2 agrees at 9 bases. Germline values: CDR1 SGHAT, CDR2 FQNNGV. The CDR3 runs to 14 residues. The V and J ends lost 3 bases and 11 bases, in that order; junction bases with no gene match: 8. In DNA, the CDR3 is TGTGCCAGCAGCTTGGGCATAGCGGGAGATAAGCAGTTCTTC. Translating gives CASSLGIAGDKQFF.

CDR3 protein: CASSIGGPSYNEQFF. CDR3 nucleotide sequence: TGCGCCAGCTCGATAGGCGGACCCTCCTACAATGAGCAGTTCTTC. V gene TRBV5-1 combines with J gene TRBJ2-1, with no clear D. Germline CDR1 and CDR2: SGHRS and YFSETQ. The length of the CDR3 is 15 residues. V gave up 7 bases and J gave up 0 bases, with 14 bases separating them.

This sequence joins TRBV7-9 and TRBJ2-7; TRBD2 aligns across 7 bases. The CDR3 spans 16 residues. V shed 0 bases and J 3 bases; nucleotides not matched to a gene: 8. The germline V gene encodes CDR1 SEHNR and CDR2 FQNEAQ (reference sequence). CDR3 nucleotide sequence: TGTGCCAGCAGCTTAGCGGGAGGGCCAAGGGACTACGAGCAGTACTTC. Its protein product is CASSLAGGPRDYEQYF.

The chain uses TRBV29-1 and TRBJ1-2, with D hard to call. Germline-derived CDR1 and CDR2 are SQVTM and ANQGSEA. The CDR3 is 12 amino acids. Between the trimmed V and J ends, which lost 4 bases and 4 bases, there was a span of 10 bases. In nucleotides, the CDR3 is TGCAGCGTTGCAGAGTTTGGCTATGGCTACACCTTC. It yields the protein CSVAEFGYGYTF.

The chain joins TRBV6-1 to TRBJ1-4; D unresolved. Trimming shortened V by 1 base and J by 1 base, and 4 bases separated the two germline ends. The length of the CDR3 is 14 residues. Looked up from germline, CDR1 is MNHNS and CDR2 is SASEGT. In DNA, the CDR3 is TGTGCCAGCAGTGAAGGGGTAACTAATGAAAAACTGTTTTTT. Protein product: CASSEGVTNEKLFF.

V and J are TRBV18 and TRBJ1-2, with unresolved D. Germline V lookup: CDR1 KGHSH, CDR2 LQKENI. Deletions cut 3 bases from V and 2 bases from J, with 13 bases between. The CDR3 is made up of 15 amino acids. This CDR3 reads CASSPSPQGNYGYTF. As DNA, the CDR3 is TGTGCCAGCTCACCGTCTCCCCAAGGAAACTATGGCTACACCTTC.

V and J are TRBV10-1 and TRBJ1-6; possibly TRBD1 for D (6 bases). The CDR3 spans 17 residues. CDR1 and CDR2 (germline): WNHNN, SYGVQD (reference sequence). Trimming cost V 6 bases and J 4 bases, with 19 bases left between them. The CDR3 DNA follows: TGCGCCAGCAGGTCCCTACAGGGTAAATTGTATAATTCACCCCTCCACTTT. Translating it yields CASRSLQGKLYNSPLHF.

This chain links TRBV19 with TRBJ2-2, with D tentatively TRBD1 (6 bases). This CDR3 is 15 amino acids long. Germline CDR1 LNHDA, CDR2 SQIVND (reference sequence). The V end lost 10 bases, the J end lost 0 bases, and 15 bases lay between the germline ends. In nucleotides, the CDR3 is TGTGCCACAGGACAGAGCCCTACGAACACCGGGGAGCTGTTTTTT. Amino acids: CATGQSPTNTGELFF.

The V call is TRBV11-2, the J call TRBJ2-7; possibly TRBD1 for D (6 bases). V was pared by 4 bases and J by 2 bases, with 12 bases between. Germline V gene data show CDR1 as SGHAT and CDR2 as FQNNGV. This CDR3 is 14 amino acids long. CDR3 amino acids: CASSSWDTTYEQYF. DNA for the CDR3: TGTGCCAGCAGCTCGTGGGACACCACCTACGAGCAGTACTTC.